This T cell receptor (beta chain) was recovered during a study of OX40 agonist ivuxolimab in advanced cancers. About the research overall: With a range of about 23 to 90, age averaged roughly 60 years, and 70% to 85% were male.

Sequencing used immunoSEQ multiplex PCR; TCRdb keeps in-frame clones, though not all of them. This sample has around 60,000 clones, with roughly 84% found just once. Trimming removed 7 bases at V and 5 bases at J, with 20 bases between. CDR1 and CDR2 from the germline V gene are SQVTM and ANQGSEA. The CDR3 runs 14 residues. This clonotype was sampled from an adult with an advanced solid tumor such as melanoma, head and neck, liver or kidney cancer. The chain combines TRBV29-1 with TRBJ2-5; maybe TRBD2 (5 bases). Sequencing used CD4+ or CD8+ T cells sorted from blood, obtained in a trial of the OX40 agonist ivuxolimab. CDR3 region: CSASYGRRGETQYF. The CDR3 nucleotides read TGCAGCGCTTCTTATGGGAGACGAGGGGAGACCCAGTACTTC. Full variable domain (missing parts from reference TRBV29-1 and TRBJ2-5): SAVISQKPSRDICQRGTSLTIQCQVDSQVTMMFWYRQQPGQSLTLIATANQGSEATYESGFVIDKFPISRPNLTFSTLTVSNMSPEDSSIYLCSASYGRRGETQYFGPGTRLLVL.